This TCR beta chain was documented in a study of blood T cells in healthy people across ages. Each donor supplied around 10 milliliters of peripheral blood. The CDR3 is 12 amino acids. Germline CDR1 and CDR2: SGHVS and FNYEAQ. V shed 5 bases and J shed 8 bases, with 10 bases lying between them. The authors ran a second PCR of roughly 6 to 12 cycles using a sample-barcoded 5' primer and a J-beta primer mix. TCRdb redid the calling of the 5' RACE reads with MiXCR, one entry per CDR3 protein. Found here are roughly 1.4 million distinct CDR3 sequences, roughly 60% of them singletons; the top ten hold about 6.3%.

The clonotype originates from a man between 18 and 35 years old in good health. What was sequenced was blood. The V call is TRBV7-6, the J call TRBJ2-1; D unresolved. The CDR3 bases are TGTGCCAGCAGCGGTAGTCCTTATGAGCAGTTCTTC. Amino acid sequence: CASSGSPYEQFF.